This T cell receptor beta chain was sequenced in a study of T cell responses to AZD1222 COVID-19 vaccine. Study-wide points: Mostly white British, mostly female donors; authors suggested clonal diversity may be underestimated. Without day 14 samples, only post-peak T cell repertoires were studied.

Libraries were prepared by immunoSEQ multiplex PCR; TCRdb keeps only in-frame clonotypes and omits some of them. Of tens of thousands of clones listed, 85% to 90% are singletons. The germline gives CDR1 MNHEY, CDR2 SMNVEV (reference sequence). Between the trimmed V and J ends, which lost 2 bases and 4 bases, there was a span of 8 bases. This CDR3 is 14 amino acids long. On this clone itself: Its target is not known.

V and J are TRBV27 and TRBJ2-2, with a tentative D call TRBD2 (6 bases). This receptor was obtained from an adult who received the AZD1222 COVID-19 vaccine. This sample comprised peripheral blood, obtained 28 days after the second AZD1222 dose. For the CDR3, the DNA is TGTGCCAGCAGTTTAGGGGGAGGCACCGGGGAGCTGTTTTTT. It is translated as CASSLGGGTGELFF.